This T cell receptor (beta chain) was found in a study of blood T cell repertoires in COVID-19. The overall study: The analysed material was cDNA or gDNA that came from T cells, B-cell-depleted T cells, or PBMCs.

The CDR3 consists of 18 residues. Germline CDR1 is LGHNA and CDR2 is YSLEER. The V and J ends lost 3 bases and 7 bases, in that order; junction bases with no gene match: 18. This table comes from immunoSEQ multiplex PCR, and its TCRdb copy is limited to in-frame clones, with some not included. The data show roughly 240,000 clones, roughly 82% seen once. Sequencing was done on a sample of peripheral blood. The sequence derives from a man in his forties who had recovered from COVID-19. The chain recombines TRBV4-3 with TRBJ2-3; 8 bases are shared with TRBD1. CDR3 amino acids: CASSQESAGTGLMNTQYF. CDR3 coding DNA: TGCGCCAGCAGCCAGGAATCGGCCGGGACAGGCTTGATGAATACGCAGTATTTT.